Sequencing of this TCR beta chain was carried out in a study of blood T cell repertoires in COVID-19. About the study: Researchers got acute and convalescent COVID-19 samples from the United States, Italy and Spain.

Measured with immunoSEQ multiplex PCR; TCRdb has only the in-frame clones, and not every one. The top ten clones hold around 6.2% of a sample with some 110,000 clones, roughly 74% of them seen once. The Seattle patients joined while their infection was active and were tracked longitudinally afterward. This CDR3 has 16 amino acids. V was pared by 2 bases and J by 3 bases, with 6 bases of the junction left unmatched. The germline gives CDR1 MNHNS, CDR2 SASEGT. The genes are TRBV6-1 and TRBJ2-2, with 7 bases matching TRBD1. The sequencing sample was made of peripheral blood. This receptor was obtained from a man of 80 years or more with COVID-19, enrolled during active disease. The CDR3 sequence is CASSESPTGDTGELFF. CDR3 DNA: TGTGCCAGCAGTGAATCCCCCACAGGGGACACCGGGGAGCTGTTTTTT.